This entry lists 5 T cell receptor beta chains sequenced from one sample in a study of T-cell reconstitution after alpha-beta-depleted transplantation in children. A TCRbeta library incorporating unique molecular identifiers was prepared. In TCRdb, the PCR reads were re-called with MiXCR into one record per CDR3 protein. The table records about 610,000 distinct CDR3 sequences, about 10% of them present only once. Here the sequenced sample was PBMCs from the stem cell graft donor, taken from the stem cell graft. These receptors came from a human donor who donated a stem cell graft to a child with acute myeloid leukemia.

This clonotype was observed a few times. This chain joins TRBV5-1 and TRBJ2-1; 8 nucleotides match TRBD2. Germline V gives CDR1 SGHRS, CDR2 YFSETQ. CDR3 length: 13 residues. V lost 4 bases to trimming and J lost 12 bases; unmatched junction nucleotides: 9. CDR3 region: CASSASSGSVQFF. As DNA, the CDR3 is TGCGCCAGCAGCGCCTCCAGCGGGAGTGTGCAGTTCTTC.

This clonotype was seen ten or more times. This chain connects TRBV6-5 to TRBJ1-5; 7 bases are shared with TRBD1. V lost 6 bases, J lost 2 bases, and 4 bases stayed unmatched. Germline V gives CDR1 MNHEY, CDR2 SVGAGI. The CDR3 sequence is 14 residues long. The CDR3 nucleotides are TGTGCCAGCAGACGACAGGGCGGCAATCAGCCCCAGCATTTT. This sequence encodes CASRRQGGNQPQHF.

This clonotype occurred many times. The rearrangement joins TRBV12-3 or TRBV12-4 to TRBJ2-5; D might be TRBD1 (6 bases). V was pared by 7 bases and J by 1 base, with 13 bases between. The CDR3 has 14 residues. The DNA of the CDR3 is TGTGCCAGCACCCCCTGGGGGCTCCAAGAGACCCAGTACTTC. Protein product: CASTPWGLQETQYF.

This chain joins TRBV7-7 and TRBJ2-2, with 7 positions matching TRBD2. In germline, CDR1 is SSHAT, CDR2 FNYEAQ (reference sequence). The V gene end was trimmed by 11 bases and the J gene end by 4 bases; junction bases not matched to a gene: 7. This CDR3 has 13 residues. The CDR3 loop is CALRLAVTGELFF. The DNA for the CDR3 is TGTGCCCTGAGGCTAGCGGTCACCGGGGAGCTGTTTTTT. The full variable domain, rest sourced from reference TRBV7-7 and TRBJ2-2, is GAGVSQSPRYKVTKRGQDVTLRCDPISSHATLYWYQQALGQGPEFLTYFNYEAQPDKSGLPSDRFSAERPEGSISTLTIQRTEQRDSAMYRCALRLAVTGELFFGEGSRLTVL.

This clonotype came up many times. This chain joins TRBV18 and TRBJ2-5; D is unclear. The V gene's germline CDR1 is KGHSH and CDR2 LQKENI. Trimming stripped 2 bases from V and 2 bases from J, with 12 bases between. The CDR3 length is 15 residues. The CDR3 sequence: CASSPWQATQETQYF. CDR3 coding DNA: TGTGCCAGCTCACCATGGCAGGCGACTCAAGAGACCCAGTACTTC.